This T cell receptor beta chain is from a study of cytomegalovirus exposure and HLA in healthy donors. Study at large: Some 85 million unique TCRs from HLA-typed donors were held in an early data release. Researchers found that roughly 81% of just under 400 genotyped donors fell within the Caucasian-associated ancestry cluster. General observations from the study: TCR beta V- and J-gene trimming, according to a later analysis, was linked to a missense DCLRE1C variant.

Concerning this clone itself: Its antigen is as yet unknown.

The PCR had 60 Vbeta and 13 Jbeta primers. Only in-frame clones appear in the TCRdb table, and some are missing; sequencing was by immunoSEQ multiplex PCR. The listing records some 39,000 clones. The sequence came from a man aged 30 to 39 in good health and CMV-seronegative. Sequenced material: PBMCs.

The DNA of the CDR3 is TGTGCCAGCAGCTTCCCCGGGTCTCCCTACGAGCAGTACTTC. It is translated as CASSFPGSPYEQYF. The gene calls are TRBV7-9 and TRBJ2-7; D gene unclear. This CDR3 spans 14 amino acids. Between the trimmed V and J ends, which lost 3 bases and 2 bases, there was a span of 11 bases. Per the germline V gene, CDR1 is SEHNR and CDR2 is FQNEAQ (reference sequence). Based on the CDR3 plus reference TRBV7-9 and TRBJ2-7, the full variable domain is DTGVSQNPRHKITKRGQNVTFRCDPISEHNRLYWYRQTLGQGPEFLTYFQNEAQLEKSRLLSDRFSAERPKGSFSTLEIQRTEQGDSAMYLCASSFPGSPYEQYFGPGTRLTVT.